The entry that follows covers one TCR beta chain sequence. The antigen remains unidentified. The data were obtained in a study of blood T cells in healthy people across ages. Healthy Russian Caucasian donors spanned ages about 6 to 95 years. This CDR3 is 12 amino acids long. The use of a sample-barcoded 5' primer and a J-beta primer mix characterized a second PCR of roughly 7 to 11 cycles. TCRdb used MiXCR to reprocess the 5' RACE reads, holding one entry per CDR3 protein. This sample has around 520,000 distinct CDR3 sequences, with about 27% found just once. Study findings and constraints: Fewer expanded clones and more diversity marked long-lived versus aged donors.

This sample also belongs to another study, concerning T cells of mothers and their children.

The chain joins TRBV21-1 to TRBJ2-5. TRBV21-1 is deemed a pseudogene. The TCR comes from a boy aged 2 to 9 in good health. The sequenced sample was blood. The CDR3 protein is CAPRQFQETQYF. CDR3 nucleotide sequence: TGTGCCCCAAGGCAGTTTCAAGAGACCCAGTACTTC.